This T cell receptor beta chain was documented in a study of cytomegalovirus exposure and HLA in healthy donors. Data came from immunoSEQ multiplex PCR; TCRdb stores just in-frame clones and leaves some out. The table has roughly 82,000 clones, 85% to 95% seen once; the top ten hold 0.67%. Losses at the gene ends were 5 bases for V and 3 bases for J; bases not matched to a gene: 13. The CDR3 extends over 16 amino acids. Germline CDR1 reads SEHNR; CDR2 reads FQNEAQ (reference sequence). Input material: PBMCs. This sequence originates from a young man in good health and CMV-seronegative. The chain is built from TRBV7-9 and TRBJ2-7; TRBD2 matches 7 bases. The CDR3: CASSREREPMSYEQYF. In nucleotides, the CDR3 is TGTGCCAGCAGCCGTGAGCGGGAACCTATGAGCTACGAGCAGTACTTC.